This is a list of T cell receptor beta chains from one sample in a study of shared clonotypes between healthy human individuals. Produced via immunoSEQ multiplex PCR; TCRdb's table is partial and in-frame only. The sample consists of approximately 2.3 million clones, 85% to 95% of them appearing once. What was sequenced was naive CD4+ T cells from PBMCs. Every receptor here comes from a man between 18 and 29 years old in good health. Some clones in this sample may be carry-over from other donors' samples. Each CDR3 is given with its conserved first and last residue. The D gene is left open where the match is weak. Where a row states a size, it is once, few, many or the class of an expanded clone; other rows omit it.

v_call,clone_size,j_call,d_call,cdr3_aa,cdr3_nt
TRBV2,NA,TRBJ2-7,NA,CASSELRQGSEQYF,TGTGCCAGCAGTGAACTCCGGCAGGGTAGCGAGCAGTACTTC
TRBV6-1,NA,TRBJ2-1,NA,CASSADRGGYNEQFF,TGTGCCAGCAGTGCTGATAGGGGGGGCTACAATGAGCAGTTCTTC
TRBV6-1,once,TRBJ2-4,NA,CASIERRDRDIQYF,TGTGCCAGCATCGAAAGGCGAGACAGAGACATTCAGTACTTC
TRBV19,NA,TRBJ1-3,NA,CASTGTPGNTIYF,TGTGCCAGTACCGGGACACCTGGAAACACCATATATTTT
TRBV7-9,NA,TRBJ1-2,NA,CASSLDVKGYTF,TGTGCCAGCAGCCTCGACGTTAAAGGCTACACCTTC
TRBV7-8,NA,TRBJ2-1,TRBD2,CASSLSSAGGYNEQFF,TGTGCCAGCAGCTTATCGTCAGCGGGAGGCTACAATGAGCAGTTCTTC
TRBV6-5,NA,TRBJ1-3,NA,CASSPRVSGNTIYF,TGTGCCAGCAGTCCCAGAGTTTCTGGAAACACCATATATTTT
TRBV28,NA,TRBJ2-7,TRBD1,CASSFPGDSSYEQYF,TGTGCCAGCAGTTTCCCCGGGGACAGTTCCTACGAGCAGTACTTC
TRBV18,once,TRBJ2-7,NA,CASSPPFGVHEQYF,TGTGCCAGCTCACCACCGTTTGGGGTCCACGAGCAGTACTTC
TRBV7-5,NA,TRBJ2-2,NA,CVRSFNNSTSGRSTGELFF,TGTGTCAGAAGCTTCAACAATTCAACTAGCGGGAGAAGCACCGGGGAGCTGTTTTTT
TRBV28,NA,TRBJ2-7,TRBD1,CASSSGGTGVHEQYF,TGTGCCAGCAGCTCGGGCGGGACAGGGGTTCACGAGCAGTACTTC
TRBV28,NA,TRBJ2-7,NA,CASRSGLGNPYEQYF,TGTGCCAGCAGGTCAGGGTTAGGGAATCCCTACGAGCAGTACTTC
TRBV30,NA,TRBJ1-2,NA,CAWSPPGQNYGYTF,TGTGCCTGGAGTCCCCCAGGACAGAACTATGGCTACACCTTC
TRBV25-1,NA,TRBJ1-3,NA,CASSPPGSLVSGNTIYF,TGTGCCAGCAGTCCCCCGGGATCGCTGGTCTCTGGAAACACCATATATTTT
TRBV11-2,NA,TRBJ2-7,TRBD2,CASSALLAGLPREQYF,TGTGCCAGCAGCGCCCTACTAGCGGGACTACCTCGGGAGCAGTACTTC
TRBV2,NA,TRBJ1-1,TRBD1,CASDRTGSPFTEAFF,TGTGCCAGCGATCGGACAGGGTCCCCTTTCACTGAAGCTTTCTTT
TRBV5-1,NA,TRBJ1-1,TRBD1,CASSVDRGHTEAFF,TGCGCCAGCAGCGTTGACAGGGGGCACACTGAAGCTTTCTTT
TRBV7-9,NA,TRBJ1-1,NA,CASSLPGIMNTEAFF,TGTGCCAGCAGCTTACCAGGGATCATGAACACTGAAGCTTTCTTT
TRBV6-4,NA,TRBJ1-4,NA,CASSDRRGGRESPTNEKLFF,TGTGCCAGCAGTGACCGCCGAGGGGGGCGCGAGTCCCCAACTAATGAAAAACTGTTTTTT
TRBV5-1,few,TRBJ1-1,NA,CASSLEANTEAFF,TGCGCCAGCAGCTTGGAGGCGAACACTGAAGCTTTCTTT
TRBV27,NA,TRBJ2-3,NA,CASSLGRTDTQYF,TGTGCCAGCAGTTTAGGGCGCACAGATACGCAGTATTTT
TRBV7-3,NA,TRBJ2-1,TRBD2,CASSLRASGSSYNEQFF,TGTGCCAGCAGCTTACGGGCTAGCGGGAGCTCCTACAATGAGCAGTTCTTC
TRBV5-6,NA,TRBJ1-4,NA,CASRRQGMGKLFF,TGTGCCAGCCGTAGGCAGGGGATGGGAAAACTGTTTTTT
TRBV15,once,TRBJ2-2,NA,CATSRLSSGELFF,TGTGCCACCAGCAGACTCTCGAGCGGGGAGCTGTTTTTT
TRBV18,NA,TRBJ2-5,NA,CASSPSGLSTRGAETQYF,TGTGCCAGCTCACCCTCGGGTCTCTCCACCAGGGGTGCAGAGACCCAGTACTTC
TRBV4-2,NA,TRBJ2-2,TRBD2,CASSQGTASGITGELFF,TGTGCCAGCAGCCAAGGCACGGCTAGCGGGATAACCGGGGAGCTGTTTTTT
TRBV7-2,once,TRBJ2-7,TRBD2,CASSLRLAGGSSYEQYF,TGTGCCAGCAGCTTACGGCTAGCGGGTGGGAGCTCCTACGAGCAGTACTTC
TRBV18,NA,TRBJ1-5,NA,CASSVTNQPQHF,TGTGCCAGCTCAGTCACAAATCAGCCCCAGCATTTT
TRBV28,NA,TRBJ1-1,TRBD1,CASSVPLQGALEAFF,TGTGCCAGCAGCGTACCCCTCCAGGGGGCTCTTGAAGCTTTCTTT
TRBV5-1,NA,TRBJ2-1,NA,CASRSPGRLPSSYNEQFF,TGCGCCAGCAGGTCCCCAGGGCGTCTGCCATCGTCCTACAATGAGCAGTTCTTC
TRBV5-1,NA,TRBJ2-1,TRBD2,CASSLVGSGFDEQFF,TGCGCCAGCAGCTTGGTAGGTAGCGGGTTCGATGAGCAGTTCTTC
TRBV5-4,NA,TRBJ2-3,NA,CASSLDTATDTQYF,TGTGCCAGCAGCTTGGACACAGCCACAGATACGCAGTATTTT
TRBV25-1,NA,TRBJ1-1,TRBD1,CASRSQGESITEAFF,TGTGCCAGCAGAAGCCAGGGGGAATCAATCACTGAAGCTTTCTTT
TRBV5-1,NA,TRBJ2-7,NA,CASSLGPGDYEQYF,TGCGCCAGCAGCTTGGGCCCAGGCGACTACGAGCAGTACTTC
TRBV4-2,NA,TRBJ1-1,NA,CASSQENTEAFF,TGTGCCAGCAGCCAGGAGAACACTGAAGCTTTCTTT
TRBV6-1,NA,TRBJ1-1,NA,CASSETVGAFF,TGTGCCAGCAGTGAAACCGTCGGGGCTTTCTTT
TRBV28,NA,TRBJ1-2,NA,CASSPGQGGVYGYTF,TGTGCCAGCAGTCCCGGACAAGGGGGGGTCTATGGCTACACCTTC
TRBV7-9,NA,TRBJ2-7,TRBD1,CASRTGTYEQYF,TGTGCCAGCAGGACAGGGACCTACGAGCAGTACTTC
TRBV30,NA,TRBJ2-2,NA,CASVIRGTGELFF,TGTGCCTCGGTCATCCGAGGGACCGGGGAGCTGTTTTTT
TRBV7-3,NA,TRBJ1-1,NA,CASSYSAGTRAFF,TGTGCCAGCAGCTACTCAGCCGGGACACGAGCTTTCTTT
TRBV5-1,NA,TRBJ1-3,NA,CASSSEAGPRSIYF,TGCGCCAGCAGCTCCGAAGCAGGGCCGCGGTCCATATATTTT
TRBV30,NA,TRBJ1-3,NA,CAWSSISGNTIYF,TGTGCCTGGAGTAGCATCTCTGGAAACACCATATATTTT
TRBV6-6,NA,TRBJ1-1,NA,CASSTGTTAEAFF,TGTGCCAGCAGTACCGGGACAACGGCTGAAGCTTTCTTT
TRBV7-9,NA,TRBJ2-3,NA,CASSLRDPTDTQYF,TGTGCCAGCAGCCTACGGGACCCAACAGATACGCAGTATTTT
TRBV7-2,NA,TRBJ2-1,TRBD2,CASSLASGSNNEQFF,TGTGCCAGCAGCTTAGCTAGCGGGAGTAACAATGAGCAGTTCTTC
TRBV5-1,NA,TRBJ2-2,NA,CASSLVGDGELFF,TGCGCCAGCAGCTTGGTAGGGGACGGGGAGCTGTTTTTT
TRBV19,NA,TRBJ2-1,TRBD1,CASSIQGAPSEQFF,TGTGCCAGTAGTATTCAGGGGGCGCCGAGTGAGCAGTTCTTC
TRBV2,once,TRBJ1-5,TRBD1,CASSGQGNNQPQHF,TGTGCCAGCAGTGGACAGGGAAACAATCAGCCCCAGCATTTT
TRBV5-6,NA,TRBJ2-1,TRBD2,CASNRLAGGGAYNEQFF,TGTGCCAGCAACCGACTAGCGGGAGGTGGCGCCTACAATGAGCAGTTCTTC